The 7 T cell receptor beta chains presented below share a single source sample, sequenced in a study of identical twins (dated by TCRdb to 2016 to 2017). The receptor library was made with 5' RACE. The sample was run on an Illumina HiSeq 2000. TCRdb reanalyzed the raw reads on its own, using fastp at Q25 for trimming and MiXCR for clone calling, and kept in-frame beta chains. Identical CDR3 proteins give one entry, which carries the most common genes and DNA. This sample holds about 210,000 distinct CDR3 sequences; around 10% were observed only once. The ten largest clones represent roughly 5% of the sample. The specimen sequenced was memory (CD45RO+) T cells sorted from blood. According to the study, the label for this sample's cell subset or site signals: CD45RO+ enriched T cells. The receptors originated from a young woman in good health.

The table lists this clonotype with many counts. This chain links TRBV5-1 with TRBJ2-7; possibly TRBD1 for D (5 bases). The CDR3 is made up of 17 amino acids. The V and J ends lost 4 bases and 2 bases respectively, with 22 bases between them. CDR1 and CDR2 from the germline V gene are SGHRS and YFSETQ. Here the CDR3 DNA reads TGCGCCAGCAGCCCGGCCGTAAGCTTGGGGCAGACCTACGAGCAGTACTTC. Protein: CASSPAVSLGQTYEQYF.

The chain employs TRBV20-1 and TRBJ2-3; TRBD2 matches 9 bases. Trimming removed 1 base from V and 6 bases from J; junction bases left unmatched: 8. The CDR3 is made up of 15 amino acids. Germline-derived CDR1 and CDR2 are DFQATT and SNEGSKA (reference sequence). The CDR3 region has the DNA TGCAGTGCTAGAGTTTCGCTAGCGGGAATGGATACGCAGTATTTT. Amino acid sequence: CSARVSLAGMDTQYF.

The gene calls are TRBV4-3 and TRBJ1-1; D not certain. CDR1 is LGHNA and CDR2 is YSLEER in the germline V gene. The CDR3 is 13 residues long. The V end lost 0 bases, the J end lost 5 bases, and 7 bases lay between the germline ends. Here the CDR3 reads CASSQDGWTEAFF. CDR3 nucleotides: TGCGCCAGCAGCCAAGATGGGTGGACTGAAGCTTTCTTT.

V gene TRBV3-1 combines with J gene TRBJ2-5, with 12 nucleotides matching TRBD2. Trimming removed 4 bases from V and 5 bases from J; junction bases left unmatched: 8. Germline CDR1 LGHDT, CDR2 YNNKEL (reference sequence). This CDR3 comprises 16 residues. CDR3 DNA sequence: TGTGCCAGCAGCCCCGGACTAGCGGGGATGTTCGAGACCCAGTACTTC. As protein: CASSPGLAGMFETQYF.

This clonotype was seen repeatedly, ten times or more. CDR3 DNA: TGCAGTGCTAGGGGGGACAGGCAAAACAATGAGCAGTTCTTC. Amino acids: CSARGDRQNNEQFF. The chain employs TRBV20-1 and TRBJ2-1; 8 bases are a match to TRBD1. This CDR3 is 14 amino acids long. V dropped 3 bases and J dropped 5; count of bases not matched to a gene: 6. CDR1 is DFQATT and CDR2 is SNEGSKA in the germline V gene (reference sequence).

V and J are TRBV7-6 and TRBJ2-3; 9 bases fit TRBD2. Germline V gives CDR1 SGHVS, CDR2 FNYEAQ. Trimming cost V 2 bases and J 3 bases; bases outside gene matches: 6. This CDR3 comprises 16 residues. CDR3 region: CASSLNSGGGTDTQYF. CDR3 nucleotide sequence: TGTGCCAGCAGCTTAAATAGCGGGGGTGGGACAGATACGCAGTATTTT.

This clonotype was counted between two and nine times. The chain links TRBV7-9 to TRBJ2-1; D is uncertain. Germline values: CDR1 SEHNR, CDR2 FQNEAQ (reference sequence). V shed 5 bases and J shed 6 bases, with 11 bases lying between them. This CDR3 has 13 amino acids. CDR3 in DNA: TGTGCCAGCAGCGCACCTTCTAGCAATGAGCAGTTCTTC. Its translation: CASSAPSSNEQFF.